The 5 T cell receptor beta chains below all came from one sample that was sequenced in a study of cytomegalovirus exposure and HLA in healthy donors. Primers for the PCR totalled 60 Vbeta and 13 Jbeta. TCRdb's copy holds only in-frame clones and misses some; the assay was immunoSEQ multiplex PCR. The sample has 150,000 to 200,000 clones, 80% to 85% seen once. What was sequenced was PBMCs. These receptors all stem from a man aged 18 to 30 in good health and CMV-seronegative.

This clone has only one observation. The chain is built from TRBV6-5 and TRBJ2-3; D is ambiguous. This CDR3 spans 15 amino acids. V was cut by 0 bases and J by 1 base, with 8 bases left in between. Per germline, CDR1 MNHEY and CDR2 SVGAGI. CDR3 region: CASSYSALGTDTQYF. In DNA form, the CDR3 reads TGTGCCAGCAGTTACTCCGCCTTAGGCACAGATACGCAGTATTTT.

CDR3 coding DNA: TGTGCCACCAGCAGAGCTAGGAGTAGTCAGCCCCAGCATTTT. Protein product: CATSRARSSQPQHF. The chain links TRBV15 to TRBJ1-5; D gene unclear. The V gene's germline CDR1 is LNHNV and CDR2 YYDKDF (reference sequence). Trimming took off 1 base at V and 6 bases at J, with 10 bases between the two ends. This CDR3 is 14 amino acids long. Combining the CDR3 with reference TRBV15 and TRBJ1-5 gives the whole variable domain DAMVIQNPRYQVTQFGKPVTLSCSQTLNHNVMYWYQQKSSQAPKLLFHYYDKDFNNEADTPDNFQSRRPNTSFCFLDIRSPGLGDTAMYLCATSRARSSQPQHFGDGTRLSIL.

This clone is a singleton in its sample. The chain links TRBV5-8 to TRBJ2-1; TRBD2 might be the D (5 bases). Germline V CDR1 and CDR2: SGHTS, YDEGEE. The CDR3 consists of 13 residues. Trimming cost V 7 bases and J 12 bases, with 20 bases left between them. The CDR3 DNA sequence: TGTGCCAGCGTCCCCACTAGATCCTCGGGGCAGTTCTTC. Residues: CASVPTRSSGQFF.

Here the CDR3 DNA reads TGTGCCATCAGTGAGTTCTGGACAGGGGTAGAGACCCAGTACTTC. It yields the protein CAISEFWTGVETQYF. V gene TRBV10-3 combines with J gene TRBJ2-5; 9 positions match TRBD1. CDR1 ENHRY and CDR2 SYGVKD come from the germline V gene. The V gene end was trimmed by 1 base and the J gene end by 4 bases; junction bases not matched to a gene: 4. The CDR3 extends over 15 amino acids.

J is TRBJ2-7 and V is TRBV6-5; TRBD1 matches 7 bases. CDR3 length equals 15 residues. The germline gives CDR1 MNHEY, CDR2 SVGAGI. V gave up 0 bases and J gave up 2 bases; unmatched junction bases: 4. CDR3 region: CASSYSGTAPYEQYF. The DNA of the CDR3 is TGTGCCAGCAGTTACTCGGGGACAGCCCCCTACGAGCAGTACTTC.